This TCR beta chain was recovered during a study of T cell repertoires in cytomegalovirus infection. Study-wide background: Recently identified HLA-C-restricted CMV epitopes and well-studied HLA-B-restricted CMV epitopes were used by the study. An indication of both CMV infection and matching HLA type came from public TCR beta signatures.

V was trimmed by 1 base and J by 4 bases, leaving 13 bases between them. Germline assignment: CDR1 SGHVS and CDR2 FQNEAQ. The CDR3 is 15 residues long. Study results and limitations: Individuals carrying CMV plus the relevant HLA were identified by cumulative frequency of public TCR beta families.

TCRdb reprocessed the reads via MiXCR and lists one record per CDR3 protein. This sample has approximately 76,000 distinct CDR3 sequences; approximately 24% occur once, and the top ten carry about half. The table lists this clonotype with many counts. The antigen is undetermined. V gene TRBV7-8 combines with J gene TRBJ1-2, with a possible D match to TRBD1 (5 bases). Here the sequenced sample was CD8+ T cells from cultured PBMCs, taken from culture after CMV antigen stimulation. The origin of this receptor is a human donor in good health (CMV status not recorded). Some clones in this sample may be carry-over from other donors' samples. CDR3 region: CASSLDRSGIYGYTF. The CDR3 DNA is TGTGCCAGCAGCTTAGATCGGTCAGGGATCTATGGCTACACCTTC. The full variable domain, its missing parts supplied by reference TRBV7-8 and TRBJ1-2, is GAGVSQSPRYKVAKRGQDVALRCDPISGHVSLFWYQQALGQGPEFLTYFQNEAQLDKSGLPSDRFFAERPEGSVSTLKIQRTQQEDSAVYLCASSLDRSGIYGYTFGSGTRLTVV.